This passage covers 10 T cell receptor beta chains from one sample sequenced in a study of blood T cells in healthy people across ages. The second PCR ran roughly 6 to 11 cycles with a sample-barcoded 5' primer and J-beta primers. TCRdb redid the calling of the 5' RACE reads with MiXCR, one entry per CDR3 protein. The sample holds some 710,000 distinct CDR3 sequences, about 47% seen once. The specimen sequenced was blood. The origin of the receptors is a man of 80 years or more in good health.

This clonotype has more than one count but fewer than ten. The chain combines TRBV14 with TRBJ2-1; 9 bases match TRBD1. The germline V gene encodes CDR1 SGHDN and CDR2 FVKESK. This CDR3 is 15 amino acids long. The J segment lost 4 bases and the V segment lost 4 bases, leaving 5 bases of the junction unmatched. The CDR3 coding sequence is TGTGCCAGCAGCCTGATGACAGGGGGATACAATGAGCAGTTCTTC. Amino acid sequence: CASSLMTGGYNEQFF.

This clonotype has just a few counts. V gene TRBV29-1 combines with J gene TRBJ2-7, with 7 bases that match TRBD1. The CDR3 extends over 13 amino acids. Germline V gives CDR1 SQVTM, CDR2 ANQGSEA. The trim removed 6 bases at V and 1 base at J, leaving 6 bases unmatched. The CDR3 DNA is TGCAGCGTGACAGGGTTCCTGTCCTACGAGCAGTACTTC. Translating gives CSVTGFLSYEQYF.

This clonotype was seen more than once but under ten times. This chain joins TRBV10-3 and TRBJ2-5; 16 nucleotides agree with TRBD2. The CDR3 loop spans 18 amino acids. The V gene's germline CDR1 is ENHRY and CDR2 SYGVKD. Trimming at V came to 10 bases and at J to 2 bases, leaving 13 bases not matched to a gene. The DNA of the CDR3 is TGTGCCAGCAAGGGGGGGACTAGCGGGAGGGCCCTTCAAGAGACCCAGTACTTC. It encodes CASKGGTSGRALQETQYF.

The CDR3 reads CATSRGASRGSDTQYF. In nucleotides, the CDR3 is TGTGCCACCAGCAGAGGGGCATCTCGCGGGAGCGATACGCAGTATTTT. The chain combines TRBV15 with TRBJ2-3; 7 bases match TRBD2. This CDR3 has 16 amino acids. Germline V gene lookup returns CDR1 LNHNV and CDR2 YYDKDF (reference sequence). Trimming at V came to 1 base and at J to 6 bases, leaving 10 bases not matched to a gene.

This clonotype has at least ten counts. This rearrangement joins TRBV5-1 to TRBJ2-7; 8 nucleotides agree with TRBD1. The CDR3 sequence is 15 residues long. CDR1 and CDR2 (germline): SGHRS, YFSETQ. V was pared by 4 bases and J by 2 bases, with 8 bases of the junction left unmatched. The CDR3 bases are TGCGCCAGCAGCCCCCGGACAGGGACAACCTACGAGCAGTACTTC. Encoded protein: CASSPRTGTTYEQYF. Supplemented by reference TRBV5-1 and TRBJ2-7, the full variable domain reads KAGVTQTPRYLIKTRGQQVTLSCSPISGHRSVSWYQQTPGQGLQFLFEYFSETQRNKGNFPGRFSGRQFSNSRSEMNVSTLELGDSALYLCASSPRTGTTYEQYFGPGTRLTVT.

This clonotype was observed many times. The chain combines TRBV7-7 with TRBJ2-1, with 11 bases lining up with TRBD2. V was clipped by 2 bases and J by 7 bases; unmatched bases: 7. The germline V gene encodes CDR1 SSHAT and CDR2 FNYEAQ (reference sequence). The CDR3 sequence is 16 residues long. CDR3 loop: CASSLSPLAGENEQFF. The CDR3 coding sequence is TGTGCCAGCAGCTTATCCCCACTAGCGGGAGAAAATGAGCAGTTCTTC.

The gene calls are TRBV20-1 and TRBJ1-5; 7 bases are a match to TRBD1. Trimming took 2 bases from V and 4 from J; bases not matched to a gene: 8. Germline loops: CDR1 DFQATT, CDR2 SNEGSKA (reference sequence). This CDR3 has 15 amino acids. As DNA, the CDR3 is TGCAGTGCTAGATCCCCGGGACAGTTAAATCAGCCCCAGCATTTT. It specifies CSARSPGQLNQPQHF.

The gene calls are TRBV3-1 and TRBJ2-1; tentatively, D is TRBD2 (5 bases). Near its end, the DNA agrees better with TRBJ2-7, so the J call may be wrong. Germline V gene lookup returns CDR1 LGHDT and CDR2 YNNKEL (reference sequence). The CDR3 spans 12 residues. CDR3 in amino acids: CVSESSYNEQYF. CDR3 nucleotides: TGTGTTAGCGAAAGCTCCTACAATGAGCAGTACTTC.

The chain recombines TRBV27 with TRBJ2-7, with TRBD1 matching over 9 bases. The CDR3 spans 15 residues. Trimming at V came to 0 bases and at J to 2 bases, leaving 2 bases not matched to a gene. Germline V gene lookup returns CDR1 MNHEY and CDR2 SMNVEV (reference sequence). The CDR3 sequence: CASSLSNRGPYEQYF. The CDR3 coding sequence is TGTGCCAGCAGTTTATCGAACAGGGGGCCCTACGAGCAGTACTTC.

The CDR3 region is CATYSARGTGELFF. For the CDR3, the DNA is TGTGCCACTTATAGCGCCCGAGGTACCGGGGAGCTGTTTTTT. The gene calls are TRBV28 and TRBJ2-2; tentatively, D is TRBD2 (5 bases). This CDR3 has 14 residues. Germline values: CDR1 MDHEN, CDR2 SYDVKM. Deletions cut 10 bases from V and 5 bases from J, with 17 bases between.